This entry lists 8 T cell receptor beta chains sequenced from one sample in a study of blood T cells in healthy people across ages (dated by TCRdb to between 2014 and 2016). Receptor amplification or capture employed 5' RACE. TCRdb lists the instrument as Illumina HiSeq 2500. A second roughly 7 to 11 cycle PCR used a sample-barcoded 5' primer and a J-beta primer mix. Using fastp trimming at Q25 and MiXCR clonotype assembly, TCRdb reanalyzed the public sequencing data and kept in-frame beta chains. All rows with the same CDR3 protein become a single entry with the most common DNA and genes. The sample table holds about 1.7 million distinct CDR3 sequences, of which about 30% were seen once. The ten largest clones capture roughly 8.2% of the sample. The specimen sequenced was blood. Source of these receptors: a woman aged 25 to 39 in good health.

This clonotype was counted once. J is TRBJ2-5 and V is TRBV5-1; 8 bases are a match to TRBD2. Germline V gives CDR1 SGHRS, CDR2 YFSETQ. The CDR3 spans 17 residues. The ends lost 0 bases at V and 5 bases at J; junction bases unmatched: 12. The CDR3: CASSLEGSAGGWETQYF. The CDR3 DNA follows: TGCGCCAGCAGCTTGGAGGGCTCTGCGGGAGGTTGGGAGACCCAGTACTTC.

V gene TRBV12-5 combines with J gene TRBJ2-5, with D perhaps matching TRBD1 (7 bases). The DNA matches TRBJ2-7 better at its end, which makes the J call doubtful. The germline gives CDR1 LGHNT, CDR2 FRNRAP. This CDR3 has 14 amino acids. Here the CDR3 DNA reads TGTGCTAGTGGTTCAGGGGGGACGGTCGGCGAGCAGTACTTC. The encoded protein is CASGSGGTVGEQYF.

This clonotype appeared many times. V gene TRBV29-1 combines with J gene TRBJ2-5, with TRBD1 matching over 8 bases. The CDR3 is 15 amino acids. Germline values: CDR1 SQVTM, CDR2 ANQGSEA. The V and J ends lost 0 bases and 4 bases, in that order; junction bases with no gene match: 7. This CDR3 is CSVEDRQGAPETQYF. The CDR3 nucleotides read TGCAGCGTTGAAGATCGGCAGGGGGCCCCAGAGACCCAGTACTTC.

The J gene is TRBJ1-2, the V gene TRBV7-2; 7 bases map to TRBD1. This CDR3 comprises 15 residues. Germline CDR1 and CDR2: SGHTA and FQGNSA. V lost 5 bases, J lost 1 base, and 7 bases stayed unmatched. CDR3 nucleotides: TGTGCCAGCAGCGGCTTCGGGACAGTTAACTATGGCTACACCTTC. Protein: CASSGFGTVNYGYTF.

This clonotype was seen repeatedly, ten times or more. The chain links TRBV27 to TRBJ2-5; no definite D call. The CDR3 is 13 amino acids. Germline CDR1 is MNHEY and CDR2 is SMNVEV (reference sequence). V lost 6 bases, J lost 5 bases, and 13 bases lay in between. In DNA form, the CDR3 reads TGTGCCAGCAGCTTTTTCGACGGTGAGACCCAGTACTTC. Its protein is CASSFFDGETQYF.

This clonotype has at least ten counts. V is TRBV6-6 and J is TRBJ2-5; tentatively, D is TRBD2 (7 bases). V was cut by 4 bases and J by 1 base, with 10 bases left in between. This CDR3 spans 14 amino acids. CDR1 and CDR2 (germline): MNHNY, SVGAGI (reference sequence). CDR3 DNA sequence: TGTGCCAGCAGTTTCCGGGGGGCCCAAGAGACCCAGTACTTC. It translates to CASSFRGAQETQYF.

CDR3 coding DNA: TGTGCCAGCAGCTCGACACCGGGGGTAGCGGGGTACGAGCAGTACTTC. Amino acid sequence: CASSSTPGVAGYEQYF. This chain joins TRBV7-9 and TRBJ2-7, with 8 bases that match TRBD2. Germline V gene data show CDR1 as SEHNR and CDR2 as FQNEAQ (reference sequence). The CDR3 extends over 16 amino acids. Trimming took 4 bases from V and 4 from J; bases not matched to a gene: 12. The full variable domain, with the rest looked up from reference TRBV7-9 and TRBJ2-7, is DTGVSQNPRHKITKRGQNVTFRCDPISEHNRLYWYRQTLGQGPEFLTYFQNEAQLEKSRLLSDRFSAERPKGSFSTLEIQRTEQGDSAMYLCASSSTPGVAGYEQYFGPGTRLTVT.

The V gene is TRBV20-1, the J gene TRBJ2-3, with D possibly being TRBD1 (5 bases). The CDR3 runs 13 residues. Germline assignment: CDR1 DFQATT and CDR2 SNEGSKA (reference sequence). V was clipped by 4 bases and J by 1 base, with 9 bases between them. CDR3 residues: CSATDTGTDTQYF. CDR3 DNA: TGCAGTGCTACGGACACCGGCACAGATACGCAGTATTTT.